This T cell receptor (beta chain) was captured in a study of T cell repertoires in cytomegalovirus infection. At the level of the study: Both CMV infection and a matching HLA type were indicated by public TCR beta signatures. Study results and limitations: There were carriers of CMV plus the relevant HLA, and cumulative public TCR beta family frequency identified them. Ex vivo responses were dominated by HLA-C-restricted CMV-specific TCR beta clonotypes.

The sample holds a few counts of this clonotype. Its antigen is not known. CDR1 is LNHNV, CDR2 YYDKDF, per germline (reference sequence). CDR3 length: 15 amino acids. Trimming removed 5 bases at V and 1 base at J, with 14 bases between. In TCRdb, the reads were re-called with MiXCR into one record per CDR3 protein. Here the sample spans roughly 230,000 distinct CDR3 sequences, approximately 15% being singletons. Sequencing was performed on CD8+ T cells from PBMCs. This TCR was sampled from a human donor in good health (CMV status not recorded). Some clones in this sample may be carry-over from other donors' samples. The J gene is TRBJ1-1, the V gene TRBV15; D is ambiguous. The CDR3 DNA sequence: TGTGCCACCAGCCCCCTAGAGGTCACGAACACTGAAGCTTTCTTT. Translating gives CATSPLEVTNTEAFF.